These 9 T cell receptor beta chains originate from one sample sequenced in a study of blood T cell repertoires in COVID-19. Here immunoSEQ multiplex PCR was the method, and the copy in TCRdb shows in-frame clones only, minus some. The sample carries roughly 250,000 clones, approximately 85% recorded once. The source material was PBMCs or T cells enriched from blood (not recorded which). The origin of the receptors is a woman in her twenties or thirties who had recovered from COVID-19.

The chain employs TRBV3-1 (or the pseudogene TRBV3-2) and TRBJ2-3; no reliable D call. The CDR3 is 16 residues long. CDR1 LGHDT and CDR2 YNNKEL come from the germline V gene (reference sequence). V lost 1 base and J lost 2, with 13 bases in between. The CDR3 nucleotides read TGTGCCAGCAGCCAAGCTTCGTTTCTTAACACAGATACGCAGTATTTT. Translated, it gives CASSQASFLNTDTQYF.

This clone was seen only once. The rearrangement links TRBV7-9 to TRBJ2-3, with TRBD2 as a possible D gene (6 bases). Trimming took 5 bases from V and 4 from J, leaving 19 bases between them. The germline V gene has CDR1 SEHNR and CDR2 FQNEAQ (reference sequence). The CDR3 extends over 16 amino acids. The CDR3 region is CASSPTDYRSSDTQYF. The CDR3 bases are TGTGCCAGCAGCCCAACGGACTACCGCTCCTCAGATACGCAGTATTTT.

The chain recombines TRBV2 with TRBJ2-5, with TRBD1 matching over 8 bases. This CDR3 has 15 amino acids. J was trimmed by 4 bases and V by 7 bases; bases with no gene match: 11. Germline CDR1 and CDR2: SNHLY and FYNNEI. CDR3 nucleotide sequence: TGTGCCAGCACCCACCCTAGGGACAGGCGAGAGACCCAGTACTTC. This encodes CASTHPRDRRETQYF.

This clone has only a few counts. The J gene is TRBJ1-5, the V gene TRBV27; D not resolved. The CDR3 runs 13 residues. V was cut by 2 bases and J by 6 bases, with 8 bases left in between. Germline V gives CDR1 MNHEY, CDR2 SMNVEV (reference sequence). The CDR3 is CASSLQRAQPQHF. Here the CDR3 DNA reads TGTGCCAGCAGTTTACAGCGAGCTCAGCCCCAGCATTTT.

The rearrangement links TRBV9 to TRBJ2-3; D possibly corresponds to TRBD2 (5 bases). CDR3 size: 15 residues. V lost 1 base and J 2 bases, leaving 11 bases between the germline ends. Germline V CDR1 and CDR2: SGDLS, YYNGEE. CDR3 sequence: CASSVHGVTTDTQYF. As DNA, the CDR3 is TGTGCCAGCAGCGTACACGGGGTAACCACAGATACGCAGTATTTT.

This sequence joins TRBV30 and TRBJ1-5; D gene uncertain. CDR3 length: 16 amino acids. CDR1 GTSNPN and CDR2 SVGIG come from the germline V gene (reference sequence). V lost 0 bases and J 6 bases, leaving 18 bases between the germline ends. The CDR3 spells CAWSVAGLSWGQPQHF. In DNA, the CDR3 is TGTGCCTGGAGTGTAGCGGGCCTCTCGTGGGGTCAGCCCCAGCATTTT. Filled out from reference TRBV30 and TRBJ1-5, the complete variable domain reads SQTIHQWPATLVQPVGSPLSLECTVEGTSNPNLYWYRQAAGRGLQLLFYSVGIGQISSEVPQNLSASRPQDRQFILSSKKLLLSDSGFYLCAWSVAGLSWGQPQHFGDGTRLSIL.

CDR3 in amino acids: CASSPGTRYEQYF. DNA of the CDR3: TGTGCCAGCAGCCCTGGGACTCGATACGAGCAGTACTTC. This chain connects TRBV11-3 to TRBJ2-7; a weak D match, TRBD2 (6 bases). The CDR3 spans 13 residues. The V end was cut by 5 bases, the J end by 4 bases, with 12 bases between. Germline V CDR1 and CDR2: SGHNT, YENEEA.

This chain connects TRBV9 to TRBJ2-7, with 9 bases identical to TRBD2. The J segment lost 4 bases and the V segment lost 0 bases, leaving 5 bases of the junction unmatched. The CDR3 sequence is 15 residues long. Germline V gene sequence: CDR1 SGDLS, CDR2 YYNGEE. The CDR3 DNA sequence: TGTGCCAGCAGCGTAGCTGGTAGCGGGAGTTACGAGCAGTACTTC. Translating it yields CASSVAGSGSYEQYF.

The chain employs TRBV28 and TRBJ1-2, with D possibly TRBD1 on 5 matching bases. Germline lookup yields CDR1 MDHEN and CDR2 SYDVKM. CDR3 size: 14 residues. Trimming removed 1 base at V and 8 bases at J, with 14 bases between. CDR3 nucleotides: TGTGCCAGCAGTTTATCCATCAGGGTCGGAGGCTACACCTTC. Protein sequence: CASSLSIRVGGYTF.